These T cell receptor beta chains were read from a single sample in a study of cytomegalovirus exposure and HLA in healthy donors. Clones were sequenced by immunoSEQ multiplex PCR, and TCRdb holds only the in-frame ones, with some missing. The sample table sets out some 52,000 clones. Source material: PBMCs. The receptors derive from a woman in her sixties in good health and CMV-seropositive. Both conserved end residues are part of each CDR3. A D gene is named only where the DNA matches it firmly.

J | D | V | DNA | CDR3
TRBJ1-4 | - | TRBV7-9 | TGTGCCAGAAGCCTGGGACTGGAACTGTTTTTT | CARSLGLELFF
TRBJ1-1 | - | TRBV19 | TGTGCCAGTAGTAGGACGGGGGAAGCTTTCTTT | CASSRTGEAFF
TRBJ1-3 | - | TRBV7-2 | TGTGCCAGCAGCGCAACCCAGGGAGGAAACACCATATATTTT | CASSATQGGNTIYF
TRBJ2-7 | - | TRBV19 | TGTGCCAGTAGTCTTACCTCTACAGTCTACGAGCAGTACTTC | CASSLTSTVYEQYF
TRBJ2-7 | - | TRBV5-1 | TGCGCCAGCAGCCGGACAGCCCTAGACTACGAGCAGTACTTC | CASSRTALDYEQYF
TRBJ1-1 | - | TRBV19 | TGTGCCAGTAGGGGGACACGGGCCGAGGACACTGAAGCTTTCTTT | CASRGTRAEDTEAFF
TRBJ1-1 | TRBD1 | TRBV5-6 | TGTGCCAGCAGGCAAGACAGGGGGTACACTGAAGCTTTCTTT | CASRQDRGYTEAFF
TRBJ1-5 | TRBD1 | TRBV19 | TGTGCCAGTAGTACCACTGACAGGGGGCGATGGCTTAGCAATCAGCCCCAGCATTTT | CASSTTDRGRWLSNQPQHF
TRBJ2-2 | - | TRBV13 | TGTGCCAGCAGCGCGACAGGTACGAACACCGGGGAGCTGTTTTTT | CASSATGTNTGELFF
TRBJ2-7 | - | TRBV19 | TGTGCCAGTAGTATACCGACAGTAACGGCAAACTACGAGCAGTACTTC | CASSIPTVTANYEQYF
TRBJ1-6 | - | TRBV6-1 | TGTGCCAGCAGTGAAGCGCGTCAGGGTGACTCACCCCTCCACTTT | CASSEARQGDSPLHF
TRBJ1-2 | - | TRBV6-1 | TGTGCCAGCAGTGTTTCGGTCTATGGCTACACCTTC | CASSVSVYGYTF
TRBJ2-7 | TRBD1 | TRBV7-9 | TGTGCCAGCAGCTTTGGGACAGGGTCCTACGAGCAGTACTTC | CASSFGTGSYEQYF
TRBJ2-1 | TRBD1 | TRBV4-1 | TGCGCCAGCAGCCAAGTCGATACAGGGGGCGCGGGTGAGCAGTTCTTC | CASSQVDTGGAGEQFF
TRBJ1-1 | - | TRBV6-1 | TGTGCCAGTTCCTTAGGAGGGACTGCTGAAGCTTTCTTT | CASSLGGTAEAFF
TRBJ1-2 | - | TRBV19 | TGTGCCAGCATGGACAGCCTCCCGTATAACTATGGCTACACCTTC | CASMDSLPYNYGYTF
TRBJ2-1 | TRBD2 | TRBV6-5 | TGTGCCAGCAGTTCTCATAGCGGGGGGGTAAATGAGCAGTTCTTC | CASSSHSGGVNEQFF
TRBJ2-7 | - | TRBV6-6 | TGTGCCAGCAGTTCGTTACAGCTCTCCTACGAGCAGTACTTC | CASSSLQLSYEQYF
TRBJ1-6 | - | TRBV6-5 | TGTGCCAGCAGTACGGCTCAGAGGGATTCACACCTCCACTTT | CASSTAQRDSHLHF
TRBJ1-1 | - | TRBV10-3 | TGTGCCATCGCGGCCCACAGCGGCCCTGAAGATTTCTTT | CAIAAHSGPEDFF
TRBJ2-3 | - | TRBV5-1 | TGCGCCAGCAGCTTGCCAGGGGATACGCAGTATTTT | CASSLPGDTQYF
TRBJ2-7 | - | TRBV5-6 | TGTGCCAGCAGCGTATATTCGACAGGCTTAGAGATCTTC | CASSVYSTGLEIF
TRBJ1-5 | - | TRBV9 | TGTGCCAGCAGCGTAGCAGGGGCCCAGCCCCAGCATTTT | CASSVAGAQPQHF
TRBJ2-1 | TRBD2 | TRBV5-1 | TGCGCCAGCAGCTCCAAGGCGGGGGGGCGTGGTGAGCAGTTCTTC | CASSSKAGGRGEQFF
TRBJ1-1 | - | TRBV7-9 | TGTGCCAGCAGGCCGATCGAGGAGGGCCGGACTGAAGCTTTCTTT | CASRPIEEGRTEAFF
TRBJ1-2 | - | TRBV18 | TGTGCCAGCTCACTAAACAGGGAAGGTGAGTATGGCTACACCTTC | CASSLNREGEYGYTF
TRBJ1-1 | - | TRBV6-5 | TGTGCCAGCAGTACCGAAGCCGGAGGCCCCACTGAAGCTTTCTTT | CASSTEAGGPTEAFF
TRBJ1-2 | - | TRBV5-4 | TGTGCCAGCAGCTTGGTTTGGGGGCAGGATTCTGGCTACACCTTC | CASSLVWGQDSGYTF